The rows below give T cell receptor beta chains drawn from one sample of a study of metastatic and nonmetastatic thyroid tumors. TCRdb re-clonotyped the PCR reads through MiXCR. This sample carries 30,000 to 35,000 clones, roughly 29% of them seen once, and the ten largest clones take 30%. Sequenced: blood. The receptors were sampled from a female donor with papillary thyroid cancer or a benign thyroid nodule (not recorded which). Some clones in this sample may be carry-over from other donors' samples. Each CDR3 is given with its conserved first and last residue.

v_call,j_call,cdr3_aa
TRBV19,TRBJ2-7,CASSIEWDRVYEQYF
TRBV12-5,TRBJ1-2,CASGLAQYGYTF
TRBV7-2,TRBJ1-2,CASSLTQGGYGGYTF
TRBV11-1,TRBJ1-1,CASSLEQGAHSFF
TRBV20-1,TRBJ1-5,CSAPVPRGNQPQHF
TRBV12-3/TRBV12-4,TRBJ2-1,CASSIDRGLNEQFF
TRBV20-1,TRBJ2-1,CSARRLDVRDEQFF
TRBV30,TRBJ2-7,CAWSVGGAYEQYF
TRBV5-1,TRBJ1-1,CASSTGVGGAPSNTEAFF
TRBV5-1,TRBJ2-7,CASSLAGGHYEQYF
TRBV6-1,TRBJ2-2,CASSPPLGGSTGELFF
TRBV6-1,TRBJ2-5,CASKGPKETQYF
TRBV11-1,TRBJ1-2,CASSLGRGEDFYGYTF
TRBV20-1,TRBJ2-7,CSAIPGLAVHEQYF
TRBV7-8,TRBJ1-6,CASSLVGQANSPLHF
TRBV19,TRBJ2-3,CASSSLAGGSDTQYF
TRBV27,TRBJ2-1,CASSLSWGEFAYNEQFF
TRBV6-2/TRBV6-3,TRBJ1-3,CASSYSVQQLGGNTIYF
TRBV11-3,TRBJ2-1,CASSFGRYNEQFF
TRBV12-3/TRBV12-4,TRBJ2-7,CASSPGPGRDYEQYF
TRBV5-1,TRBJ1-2,CASSSPGGKSYGYTF
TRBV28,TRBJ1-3,CASRLQGTAGNTIYF
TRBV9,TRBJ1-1,CASSAGQNTEAFF
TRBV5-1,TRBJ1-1,CASSFYGTEAFF
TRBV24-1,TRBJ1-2,CATSDPMTGGGYGYTF
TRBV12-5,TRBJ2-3,CASGSPGTGFQDTQYF
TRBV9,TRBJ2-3,CASSVEYTDTQYF
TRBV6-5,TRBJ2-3,CASSSLAGSDTQYF
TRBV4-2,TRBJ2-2,CASSQEREFGELFF
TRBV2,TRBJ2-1,CASSDKLAFGNEQFF
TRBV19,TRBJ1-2,CASSISGGHGYTF
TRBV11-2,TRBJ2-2,CASSRTGFTGELFF
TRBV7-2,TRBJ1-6,CASSLLDRGSPLHF
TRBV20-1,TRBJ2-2,CSARVLPTKLEDKLRTGELFF
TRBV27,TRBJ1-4,CASSSSTWGPNEKLFF
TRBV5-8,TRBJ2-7,CASSFLVGGYEQYF
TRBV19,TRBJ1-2,CASSIRGVRDYGYTF
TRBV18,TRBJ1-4,CASSPFEGQVHEKLFF
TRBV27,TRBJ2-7,CASREISGTTPYEQYF
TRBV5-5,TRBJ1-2,CASSLRGDALGYTF
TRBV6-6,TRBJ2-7,CASSPWEGGLAGHLYEQYF
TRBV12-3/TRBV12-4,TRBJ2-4,CASSFGSQKNIQYF
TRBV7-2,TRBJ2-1,CASSLGAANEQFF
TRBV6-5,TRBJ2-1,CASSYSGTRNEQFF
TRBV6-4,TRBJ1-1,CASSFFQGETFF
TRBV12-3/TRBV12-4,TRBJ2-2,CASINLWPSDGELFF
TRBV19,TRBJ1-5,CASSMGQGMGQPQHF
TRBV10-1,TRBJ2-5,CASSSGTEAQETQYF
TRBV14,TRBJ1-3,CASSQLTDGNTIYF
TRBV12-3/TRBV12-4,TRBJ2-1,CASSSLVGIGASYNEQFF
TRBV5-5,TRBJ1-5,CASSLVGGYGQPQHF
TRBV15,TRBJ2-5,CATSRPAGGETQYF
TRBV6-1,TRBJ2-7,CASSHSGGWSSYEQYF
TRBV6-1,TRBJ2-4,CASRTSGAWDIQYF
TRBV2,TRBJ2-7,CASSQSYEQYF
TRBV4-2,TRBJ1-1,CASSQSGQSNTEAFF
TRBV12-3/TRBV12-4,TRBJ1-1,CASRRSWDTEAFF
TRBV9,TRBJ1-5,CASSVDGGSNQPQHF
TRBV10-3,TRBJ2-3,CAISESRDRDTQYF
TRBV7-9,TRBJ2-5,CASSPGQGKETQYF